The 20 T cell receptor beta chains below come from one sample, sequenced in a study of a mutant IDH1 vaccine in newly diagnosed glioma. Indicated time point: week 5, during vaccination. Vaccination used 300 ug of mutant IDH1 20-mer peptide per dose, with topical imiquimod. Using immunoSEQ multiplex PCR, the repertoire was profiled, and TCRdb retains in-frame clones only, with some absent. Among more than 25,000 clones listed, 77% were seen once. Which antigens these TCRs recognize remains unknown. The sequencing used PBMCs, collected from a glioma patient whose treatment included an IDH1 peptide vaccine. The receptors stem from a man aged 35-49 years with glioma.

The gene calls are TRBV11-3 and TRBJ2-5; D not resolved. CDR3 length: 12 residues. The germline V and J ends were trimmed by 5 bases and 2 bases, with 6 bases remaining between them. Germline V gene data show CDR1 as SGHNT and CDR2 as YENEEA. CDR3 sequence: CASSPGQETQYF. The DNA for the CDR3 is TGTGCCAGCAGCCCCGGGCAAGAGACCCAGTACTTC.

V is TRBV7-8 and J is TRBJ2-3, with D perhaps matching TRBD2 (5 bases). The CDR3 consists of 16 residues. CDR1 and CDR2 (germline): SGHVS, FQNEAQ. V lost 1 base to trimming and J lost 4 bases, with 15 bases between them. Written as DNA, the CDR3 is TGTGCCAGCAGCTTAGTAGAGACTCCGGAGGCAGATACGCAGTATTTT. Encoded protein: CASSLVETPEADTQYF.

CDR3 residues: CASSLEGANYGYTF. CDR3 nucleotide sequence: TGTGCCAGCAGCCTAGAAGGAGCTAACTATGGCTACACCTTC. This rearrangement joins TRBV5-6 to TRBJ1-2; D not certain. This CDR3 spans 14 amino acids. Trimming removed 4 bases at V and 0 bases at J, with 10 bases between. Germline assignment: CDR1 SGHDT and CDR2 YYEEEE.

This chain joins TRBV11-2 and TRBJ1-1; 8 positions agree with TRBD1. The length of the CDR3 is 15 residues. V was pared by 5 bases and J by 3 bases, with 8 bases of the junction left unmatched. Germline CDR1 and CDR2: SGHAT and FQNNGV. CDR3 DNA: TGTGCCAGCAGCCGGATCGGACAGGGATACACTGAAGCTTTCTTT. Translation: CASSRIGQGYTEAFF.

CDR3 nucleotides: TGTGCCAGCACCGAGACGAGCTCTGGGGCCAACGTCCTGACTTTC. Residues: CASTETSSGANVLTF. This chain links TRBV2 with TRBJ2-6; D unresolved. With 7 bases removed from V and 0 bases from J, the gap between germline ends came to 10 bases. Germline V gene data show CDR1 as SNHLY and CDR2 as FYNNEI. This CDR3 comprises 15 residues.

The chain joins TRBV14 to TRBJ1-2; D is perhaps TRBD1 (5 bases). CDR3 length: 15 residues. The germline V gene has CDR1 SGHDN and CDR2 FVKESK. Between the trimmed V and J ends, which lost 0 bases and 8 bases, there was a span of 16 bases. The CDR3 loop is CASSQDRASTGGYTF. For the CDR3, the DNA is TGTGCCAGCAGCCAAGATCGGGCGTCAACAGGCGGCTACACCTTC.

This sequence joins TRBV10-1 and TRBJ2-1; 9 bases fit TRBD2. With 5 bases clipped from V and 9 bases from J, the junction kept 5 bases outside the gene matches. Germline loops: CDR1 WNHNN, CDR2 SYGVQD (reference sequence). The CDR3 contains 13 residues. CDR3 in amino acids: CASSSYSGSEQFF. CDR3 coding DNA: TGCGCCAGCAGTTCCTATAGCGGGAGTGAGCAGTTCTTC.

The V gene is TRBV28, the J gene TRBJ2-3; 14 nucleotides align to TRBD2. CDR3 length: 18 amino acids. The V gene's germline CDR1 is MDHEN and CDR2 SYDVKM. V lost 7 bases, J lost 0 bases, and 9 bases stayed unmatched. CDR3 coding DNA: TGTGCCAGCACCCTCGGGACTAGCGGGAGACCAAGCACAGATACGCAGTATTTT. It is translated as CASTLGTSGRPSTDTQYF. The whole variable domain, remainder taken from reference TRBV28 and TRBJ2-3, is DVKVTQSSRYLVKRTGEKVFLECVQDMDHENMFWYRQDPGLGLRLIYFSYDVKMKEKGDIPEGYSVSREKKERFSLILESASTNQTSMYLCASTLGTSGRPSTDTQYFGPGTRLTVL.

This chain uses TRBV7-9 with TRBJ2-1, with TRBD2 matching 10 bases. The junction had 11 bases not matched to a gene; V was cut back by 4 bases and J by 8 bases. This CDR3 comprises 16 residues. CDR1 and CDR2 from the germline V gene are SEHNR and FQNEAQ (reference sequence). CDR3 sequence: CASSSFLAGGRDEQFF. As DNA, the CDR3 is TGTGCCAGCAGCTCCTTCTTAGCGGGAGGCCGGGATGAGCAGTTCTTC.

The CDR3 coding sequence is TGCGCCAGCAGCTCGAACAGAAACACCGGGGAGCTGTTTTTT. The encoded protein is CASSSNRNTGELFF. J is TRBJ2-2 and V is TRBV5-1; unclear D gene. Per the germline V gene, CDR1 is SGHRS and CDR2 is YFSETQ. This CDR3 is 14 amino acids long. V was trimmed by 3 bases and J by 2 bases, leaving 8 bases between them.

On this clone: The junction differs from germline at one of its ends, possibly a read error. The chain uses TRBV6-6 and TRBJ2-3; 7 nucleotides line up with TRBD1. Germline V CDR1 and CDR2: MNHNY, SVGAGI (reference sequence). This CDR3 is built from 15 residues. The CDR3 sequence is CASSYPAGGADMQYF. For the CDR3, the DNA is TGTGCCAGCAGTTACCCTGCAGGGGGAGCAGATATGCAGTATTTT.

The chain uses TRBV7-2 and TRBJ2-1; 10 bases fit TRBD2. There are 15 residues in the CDR3. Unmatched junction bases numbered 6, after V lost 6 bases and J lost 4 bases. From germline, CDR1 is SGHTA and CDR2 FQGNSA. CDR3 DNA sequence: TGTGCCAGCAGTTACACTAGCGGGGATTACAATGAGCAGTTCTTC. This sequence encodes CASSYTSGDYNEQFF.

This clone was found a few times. Other nucleotide sequences from this sample produce the same CDR3. The gene calls are TRBV6-5 and TRBJ1-2, with unresolved D. CDR3 length: 12 residues. V was pared by 4 bases and J by 0 bases, with 3 bases between. Germline values: CDR1 MNHEY, CDR2 SVGAGI. DNA for the CDR3: TGTGCCAGCAGTTCACCTAACTATGGCTACACCTTC. Translated, it gives CASSSPNYGYTF.

The CDR3 reads CASSRTVLAGEQYV. The CDR3 DNA reads as TGTGCCAGCAGCAGGACAGTCCTAGCGGGTGAGCAGTACGTC. The chain has TRBV5-5 and TRBJ2-7; TRBD2 matches at 8 bases. The junction had 10 bases not matched to a gene; V was cut back by 4 bases and J by 7 bases. Germline CDR1 is SGHKS and CDR2 is YYEKEE (reference sequence). The CDR3 has 14 amino acids.

V usage is TRBV7-2 and J usage is TRBJ2-7; tentatively, D is TRBD2 (7 bases). Looked up from germline, CDR1 is SGHTA and CDR2 is FQGNSA. The CDR3 extends over 17 amino acids. Deletions cut 1 base from V and 0 bases from J, with 16 bases between. This chain's CDR3 is CASSLGRAGASSYEQYV. The CDR3 DNA is TGTGCCAGCAGCTTAGGACGGGCGGGGGCGAGCTCCTACGAGCAGTACGTC.

The rearrangement joins TRBV19 to TRBJ2-3, with 8 positions matching TRBD2. The ends lost 9 bases at V and 0 bases at J; junction bases unmatched: 2. This CDR3 is 13 amino acids long. The germline CDR1 and CDR2 sequences are LNHDA and SQIVND (reference sequence). The CDR3: CASGGVSTDTQYF. The CDR3 bases are TGTGCCAGCGGGGGGGTTAGCACAGATACGCAGTATTTT.

This sequence joins TRBV27 and TRBJ1-2, with D unclear. Germline CDR1 MNHEY, CDR2 SMNVEV (reference sequence). The germline V and J ends were trimmed by 6 bases and 5 bases, with 13 bases remaining between them. This CDR3 region has 13 residues. The DNA of the CDR3 is TGTGCCAGCAGCAAACTCCCCCCTTATGGCTACACCTTC. It yields the protein CASSKLPPYGYTF.

J is TRBJ1-5 and V is TRBV7-2; TRBD1 is a possible D gene (5 bases). The germline V gene encodes CDR1 SGHTA and CDR2 FQGNSA. V was cut by 0 bases and J by 6 bases, with 12 bases left in between. The CDR3 extends over 15 amino acids. CDR3 region: CASSLATGEGQPQHF. CDR3 bases: TGTGCCAGCAGCTTAGCGACGGGGGAAGGTCAGCCCCAGCATTTT.

The chain combines TRBV7-8 with TRBJ2-7; 10 bases match TRBD2. CDR1 and CDR2 (germline): SGHVS, FQNEAQ. The V and J ends lost 4 bases and 4 bases, in that order; junction bases with no gene match: 19. The CDR3 spans 19 residues. CDR3 sequence (DNA): TGTGCCAGCAGCTCCGCGGTAGCGGGAGGCTCGGGGAAGGGGTACGAGCAGTACTTC. Amino acid sequence: CASSSAVAGGSGKGYEQYF. The whole variable domain, remainder taken from reference TRBV7-8 and TRBJ2-7, is GAGVSQSPRYKVAKRGQDVALRCDPISGHVSLFWYQQALGQGPEFLTYFQNEAQLDKSGLPSDRFFAERPEGSVSTLKIQRTQQEDSAVYLCASSSAVAGGSGKGYEQYFGPGTRLTVT.

The chain combines TRBV29-1 with TRBJ2-1; 7 bases align to TRBD2. There are 15 residues in the CDR3. Germline CDR1 SQVTM, CDR2 ANQGSEA. V was clipped by 7 bases and J by 3 bases; unmatched bases: 12. The CDR3 is CSAKKTAGDYNEQFF. Here the CDR3 DNA reads TGCAGCGCCAAAAAGACTGCGGGAGACTACAATGAGCAGTTCTTC.